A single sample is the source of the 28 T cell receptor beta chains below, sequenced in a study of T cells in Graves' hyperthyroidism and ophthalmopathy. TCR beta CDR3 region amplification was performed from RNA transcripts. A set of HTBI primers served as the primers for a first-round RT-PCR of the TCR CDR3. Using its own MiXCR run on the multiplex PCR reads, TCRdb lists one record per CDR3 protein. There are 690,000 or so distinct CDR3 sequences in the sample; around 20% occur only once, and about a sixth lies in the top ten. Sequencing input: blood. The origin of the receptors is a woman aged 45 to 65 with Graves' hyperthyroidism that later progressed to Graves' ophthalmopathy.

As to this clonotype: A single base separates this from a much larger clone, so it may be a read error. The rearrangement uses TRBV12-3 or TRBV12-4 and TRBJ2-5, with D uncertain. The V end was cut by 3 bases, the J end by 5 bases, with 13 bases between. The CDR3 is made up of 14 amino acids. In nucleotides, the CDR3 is TGTGCCAGCAGTTTTGCAGGAACAAGGGAGACCCAGTACTTC. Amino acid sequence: CASSFAGTRETQYF.

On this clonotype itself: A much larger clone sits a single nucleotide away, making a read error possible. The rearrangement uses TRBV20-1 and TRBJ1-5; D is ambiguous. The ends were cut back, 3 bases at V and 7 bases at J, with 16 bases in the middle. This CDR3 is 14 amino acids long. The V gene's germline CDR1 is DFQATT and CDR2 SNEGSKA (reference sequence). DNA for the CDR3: TGCAGTGCTAGGGCGAGACTGGGAGTACAGCCCCAGCATTTT. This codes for CSARARLGVQPQHF.

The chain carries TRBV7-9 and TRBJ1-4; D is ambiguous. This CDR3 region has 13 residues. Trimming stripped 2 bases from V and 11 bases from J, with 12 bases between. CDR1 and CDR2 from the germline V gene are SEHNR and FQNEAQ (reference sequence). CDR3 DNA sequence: TGTGCCAGCAGCTTACAGTGGTCGGAGAAACTGTTTTTT. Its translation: CASSLQWSEKLFF.

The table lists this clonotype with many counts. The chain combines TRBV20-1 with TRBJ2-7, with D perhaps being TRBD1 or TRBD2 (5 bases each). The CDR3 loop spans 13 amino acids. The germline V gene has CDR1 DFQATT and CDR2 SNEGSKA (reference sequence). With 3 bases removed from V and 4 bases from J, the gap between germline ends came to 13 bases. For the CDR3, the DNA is TGCAGTGCTAGGACCCAGGGCGGGTACGAGCAGTACTTC. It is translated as CSARTQGGYEQYF.

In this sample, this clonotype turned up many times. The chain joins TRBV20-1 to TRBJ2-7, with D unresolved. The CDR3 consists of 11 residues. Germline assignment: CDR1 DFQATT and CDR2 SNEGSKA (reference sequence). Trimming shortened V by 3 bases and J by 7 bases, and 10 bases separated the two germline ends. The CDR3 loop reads CSARETFEQYF. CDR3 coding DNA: TGCAGTGCTAGGGAGACATTTGAGCAGTACTTC.

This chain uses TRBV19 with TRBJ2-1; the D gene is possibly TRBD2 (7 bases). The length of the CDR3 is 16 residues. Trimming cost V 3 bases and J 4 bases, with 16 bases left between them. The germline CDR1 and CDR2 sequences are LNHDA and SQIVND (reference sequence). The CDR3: CASSISGGAAYNEQFF. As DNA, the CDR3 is TGTGCCAGTAGTATTTCTGGGGGGGCAGCGTACAATGAGCAGTTCTTC.

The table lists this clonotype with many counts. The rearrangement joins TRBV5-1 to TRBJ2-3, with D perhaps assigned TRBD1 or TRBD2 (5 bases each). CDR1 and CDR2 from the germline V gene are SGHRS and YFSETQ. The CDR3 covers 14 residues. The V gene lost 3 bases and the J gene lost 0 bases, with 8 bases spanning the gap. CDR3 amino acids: CASSWGSSTDTQYF. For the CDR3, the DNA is TGCGCCAGCAGCTGGGGGAGTAGCACAGATACGCAGTATTTT.

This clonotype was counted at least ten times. CDR3 sequence: CASSSEVATEAFF. In nucleotides, the CDR3 is TGTGCCAGCAGCTCCGAGGTGGCCACTGAAGCTTTCTTT. The rearrangement joins TRBV11-2 to TRBJ1-1; D ambiguous. The CDR3 consists of 13 residues. Trimming stripped 4 bases from V and 4 bases from J, with 10 bases between. Per the germline V gene, CDR1 is SGHAT and CDR2 is FQNNGV.

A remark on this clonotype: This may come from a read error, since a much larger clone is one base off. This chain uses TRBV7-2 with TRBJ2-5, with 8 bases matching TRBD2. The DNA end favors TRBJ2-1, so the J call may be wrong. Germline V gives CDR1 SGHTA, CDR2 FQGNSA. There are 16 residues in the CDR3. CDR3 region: CASSLGPGLGAETQFF. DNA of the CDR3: TGTGCCAGCAGCTTAGGCCCGGGACTAGGTGCGGAGACCCAGTTCTTC.

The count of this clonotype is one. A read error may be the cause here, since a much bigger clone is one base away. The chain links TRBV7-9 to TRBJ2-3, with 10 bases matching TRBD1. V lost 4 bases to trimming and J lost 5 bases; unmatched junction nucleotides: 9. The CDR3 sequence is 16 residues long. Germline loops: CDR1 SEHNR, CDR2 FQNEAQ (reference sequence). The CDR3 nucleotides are TGTGCCAGCAGCTCCTGGGACAGGGGCCTCATAGATACGCAGTATTTT. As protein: CASSSWDRGLIDTQYF.

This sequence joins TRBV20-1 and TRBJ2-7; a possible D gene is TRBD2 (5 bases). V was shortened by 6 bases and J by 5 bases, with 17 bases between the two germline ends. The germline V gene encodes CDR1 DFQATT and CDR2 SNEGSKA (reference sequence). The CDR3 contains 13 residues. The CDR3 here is CSAGDQAGHEQYF. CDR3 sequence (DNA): TGCAGTGCCGGGGATCAAGCAGGACACGAGCAGTACTTC.

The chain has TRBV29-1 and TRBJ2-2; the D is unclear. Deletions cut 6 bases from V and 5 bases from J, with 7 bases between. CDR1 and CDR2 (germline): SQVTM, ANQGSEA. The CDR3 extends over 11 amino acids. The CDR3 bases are TGCAGCGTAGATAGTACCGGGGAGCTGTTTTTT. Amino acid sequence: CSVDSTGELFF.

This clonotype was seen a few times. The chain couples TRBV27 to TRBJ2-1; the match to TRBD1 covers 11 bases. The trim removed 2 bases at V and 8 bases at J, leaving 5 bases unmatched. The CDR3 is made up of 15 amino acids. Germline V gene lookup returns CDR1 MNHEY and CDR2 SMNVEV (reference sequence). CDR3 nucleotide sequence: TGTGCCAGCAGTTTACGGACAGGGGGCGGTGATGAGCAGTTCTTC. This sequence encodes CASSLRTGGGDEQFF.

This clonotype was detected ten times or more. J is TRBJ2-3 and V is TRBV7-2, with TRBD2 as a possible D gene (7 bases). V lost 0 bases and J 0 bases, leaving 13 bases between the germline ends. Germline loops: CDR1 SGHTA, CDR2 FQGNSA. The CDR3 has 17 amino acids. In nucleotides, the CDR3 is TGTGCCAGCAGCTTAGCTGGCGGGGGCCCTAGCACAGATACGCAGTATTTT. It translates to CASSLAGGGPSTDTQYF.

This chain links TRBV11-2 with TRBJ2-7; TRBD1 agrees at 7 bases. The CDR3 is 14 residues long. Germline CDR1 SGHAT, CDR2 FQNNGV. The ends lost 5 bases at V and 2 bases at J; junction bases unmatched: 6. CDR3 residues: CASSDGQVTYEQYF. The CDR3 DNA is TGTGCCAGCAGCGATGGACAGGTCACCTACGAGCAGTACTTC.

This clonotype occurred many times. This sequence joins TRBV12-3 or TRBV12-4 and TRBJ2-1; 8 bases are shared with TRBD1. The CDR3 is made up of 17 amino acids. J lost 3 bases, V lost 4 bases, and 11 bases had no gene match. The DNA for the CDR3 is TGTGCCAGCAGTTCGAAGTCCGGGACAGGAAGCTACAATGAGCAGTTCTTC. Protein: CASSSKSGTGSYNEQFF.

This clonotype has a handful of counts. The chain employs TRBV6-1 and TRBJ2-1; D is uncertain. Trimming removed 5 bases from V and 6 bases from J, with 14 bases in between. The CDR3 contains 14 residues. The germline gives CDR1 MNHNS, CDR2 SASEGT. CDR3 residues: CASSLYRDFNEQFF. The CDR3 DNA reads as TGTGCCAGCAGTTTATATAGGGATTTCAATGAGCAGTTCTTC.

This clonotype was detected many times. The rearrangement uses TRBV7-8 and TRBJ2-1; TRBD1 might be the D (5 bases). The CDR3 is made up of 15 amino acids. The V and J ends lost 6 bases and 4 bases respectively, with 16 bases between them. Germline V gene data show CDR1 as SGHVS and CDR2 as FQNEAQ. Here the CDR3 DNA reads TGTGCCAGCAGTTTCGGTTCAGGGTGGTACAATGAGCAGTTCTTC. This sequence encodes CASSFGSGWYNEQFF.

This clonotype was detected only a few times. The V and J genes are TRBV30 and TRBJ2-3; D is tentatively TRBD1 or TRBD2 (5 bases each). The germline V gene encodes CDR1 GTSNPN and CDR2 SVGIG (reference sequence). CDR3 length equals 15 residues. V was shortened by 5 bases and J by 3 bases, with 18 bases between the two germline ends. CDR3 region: CAWGGRAVGTDTQYF. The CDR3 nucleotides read TGTGCCTGGGGGGGACGGGCCGTTGGAACAGATACGCAGTATTTT. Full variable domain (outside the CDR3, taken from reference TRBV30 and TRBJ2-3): SQTIHQWPATLVQPVGSPLSLECTVEGTSNPNLYWYRQAAGRGLQLLFYSVGIGQISSEVPQNLSASRPQDRQFILSSKKLLLSDSGFYLCAWGGRAVGTDTQYFGPGTRLTVL.

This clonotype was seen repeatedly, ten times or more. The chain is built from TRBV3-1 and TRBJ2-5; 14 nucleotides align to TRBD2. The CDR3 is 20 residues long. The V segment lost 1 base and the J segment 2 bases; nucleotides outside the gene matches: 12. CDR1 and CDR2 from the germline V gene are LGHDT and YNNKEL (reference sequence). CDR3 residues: CASSQVPGLAGGRDQETQYF. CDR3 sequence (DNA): TGTGCCAGCAGCCAAGTTCCCGGACTAGCGGGGGGACGTGATCAAGAGACCCAGTACTTC.

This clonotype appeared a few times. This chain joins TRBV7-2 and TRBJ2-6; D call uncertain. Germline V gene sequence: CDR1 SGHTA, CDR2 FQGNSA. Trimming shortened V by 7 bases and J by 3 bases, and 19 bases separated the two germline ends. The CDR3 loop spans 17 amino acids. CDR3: CASISFIGIRGANVLTF. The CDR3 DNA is TGTGCCAGCATCAGCTTTATAGGGATTCGTGGGGCCAACGTCCTGACTTTC.

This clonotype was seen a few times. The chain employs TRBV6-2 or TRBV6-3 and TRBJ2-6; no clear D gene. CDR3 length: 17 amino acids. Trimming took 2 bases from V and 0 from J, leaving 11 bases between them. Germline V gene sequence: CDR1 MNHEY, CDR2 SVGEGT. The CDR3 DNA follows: TGTGCCAGCAGTTACGCCAGGCGCACCTCTGGGGCCAACGTCCTGACTTTC. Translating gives CASSYARRTSGANVLTF.

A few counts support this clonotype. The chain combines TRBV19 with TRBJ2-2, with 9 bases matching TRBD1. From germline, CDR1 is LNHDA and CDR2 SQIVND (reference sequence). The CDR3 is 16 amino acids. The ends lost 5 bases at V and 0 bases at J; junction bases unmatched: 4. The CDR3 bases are TGTGCCAGTAGTCGATGGGACAGGGCGAACACCGGGGAGCTGTTTTTT. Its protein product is CASSRWDRANTGELFF.

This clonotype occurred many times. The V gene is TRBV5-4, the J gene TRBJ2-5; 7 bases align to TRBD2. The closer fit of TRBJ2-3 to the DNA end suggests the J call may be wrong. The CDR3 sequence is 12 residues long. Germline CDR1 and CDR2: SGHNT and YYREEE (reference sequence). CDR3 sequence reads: CASSGLEETQYF. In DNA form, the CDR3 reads TGTGCCAGCAGCGGACTAGAGGAGACGCAGTATTTT.

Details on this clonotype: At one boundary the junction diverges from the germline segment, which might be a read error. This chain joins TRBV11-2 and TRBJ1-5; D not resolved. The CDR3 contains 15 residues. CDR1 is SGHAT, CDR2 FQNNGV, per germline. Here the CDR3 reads CASSLDRGSNQPRHF. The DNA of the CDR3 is TGTGCCAGCAGCTTAGACAGAGGCAGCAATCAGCCCCGGCATTTT.

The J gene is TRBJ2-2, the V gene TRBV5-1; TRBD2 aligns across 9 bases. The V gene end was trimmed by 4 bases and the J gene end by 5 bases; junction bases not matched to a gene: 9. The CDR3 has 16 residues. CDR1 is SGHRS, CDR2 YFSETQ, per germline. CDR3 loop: CASSQSLAGRTGELFF. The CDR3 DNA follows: TGCGCCAGCAGCCAATCCCTAGCGGGAAGGACCGGGGAGCTGTTTTTT.

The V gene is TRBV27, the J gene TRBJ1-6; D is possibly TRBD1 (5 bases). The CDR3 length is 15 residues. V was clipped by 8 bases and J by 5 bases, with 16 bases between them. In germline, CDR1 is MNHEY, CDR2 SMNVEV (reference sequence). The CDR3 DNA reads TGTGCCAGCCTGGGGAGGGGCCAAAATAATTCACCCCTCCACTTT. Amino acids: CASLGRGQNNSPLHF.

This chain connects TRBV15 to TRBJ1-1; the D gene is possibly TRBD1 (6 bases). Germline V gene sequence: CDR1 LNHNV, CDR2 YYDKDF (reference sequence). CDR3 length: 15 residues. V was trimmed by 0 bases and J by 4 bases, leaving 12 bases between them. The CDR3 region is CATSRDQGRSTEAFF. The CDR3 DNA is TGTGCCACCAGCAGAGATCAGGGGCGAAGCACTGAAGCTTTCTTT.